The 24 T cell receptor beta chains listed next were all sequenced from one sample in a study of T cells in Graves' hyperthyroidism and ophthalmopathy. RNA transcripts provided the source from which TCR beta CDR3 regions were amplified. The HTBI set primed first-round TCR CDR3 RT-PCR. TCRdb itself ran the multiplex PCR reads through MiXCR, one entry per CDR3 protein. Of hundreds of thousands of distinct CDR3 sequences listed, 15% to 18% were seen once; the top ten hold roughly 7.7%. Sequencing used blood. Receptors originate from a woman younger than 35 with Graves' hyperthyroidism.

Ten or more counts support this clonotype. This chain uses TRBV28 with TRBJ2-3; 7 nucleotides match TRBD2. Germline V gives CDR1 MDHEN, CDR2 SYDVKM. V was clipped by 6 bases and J by 2 bases; unmatched bases: 8. This CDR3 has 15 residues. CDR3 protein: CASRHTSADTDTQYF. The CDR3 DNA follows: TGTGCCAGCAGACATACTAGCGCCGACACAGATACGCAGTATTTT.

Many counts were recorded for this clonotype. The chain links TRBV2 to TRBJ2-5; the D gene is possibly TRBD2 (5 bases). The CDR3 loop spans 12 amino acids. Trimming shortened V by 8 bases and J by 5 bases, and 12 bases separated the two germline ends. Germline CDR1 reads SNHLY; CDR2 reads FYNNEI. The CDR3 is CASGGGPETQYF. The CDR3 DNA is TGTGCCAGCGGCGGAGGTCCTGAGACCCAGTACTTC.

This clonotype has just a few counts. The V and J genes are TRBV5-6 and TRBJ2-7, with a tentative D call TRBD2 (5 bases). The V end lost 2 bases, the J end lost 3 bases, and 9 bases lay between the germline ends. Germline CDR1 is SGHDT and CDR2 is YYEEEE. There are 13 residues in the CDR3. The CDR3 is CASSFGMHYEQYF. The CDR3 DNA reads TGTGCCAGCAGCTTCGGGATGCACTACGAGCAGTACTTC.

This clonotype was seen repeatedly, ten times or more. The chain employs TRBV19 and TRBJ1-1; D gene ambiguous. The CDR3 contains 13 residues. The V and J ends lost 2 bases and 1 base respectively, with 5 bases between them. Germline assignment: CDR1 LNHDA and CDR2 SQIVND (reference sequence). CDR3 protein: CASSILENTEAFF. The CDR3, as DNA: TGTGCCAGTAGTATACTGGAGAACACTGAAGCTTTCTTT. The complete variable domain, with remaining parts taken from reference TRBV19 and TRBJ1-1, reads DGGITQSPKYLFRKEGQNVTLSCEQNLNHDAMYWYRQDPGQGLRLIYYSQIVNDFQKGDIAEGYSVSREKKESFPLTVTSAQKNPTAFYLCASSILENTEAFFGQGTRLTVV.

This clonotype was detected many times. The gene calls are TRBV5-6 and TRBJ1-1; 10 nucleotides match TRBD1. The CDR3 consists of 16 residues. V shed 3 bases, J shed 5 bases, and the junction held 10 bases outside the gene matches. CDR1 and CDR2 from the germline V gene are SGHDT and YYEEEE. CDR3 region: CASSWVFDRGQTEAFF. The CDR3 DNA reads as TGTGCCAGCAGCTGGGTCTTTGACAGGGGGCAGACTGAAGCTTTCTTT.

V is TRBV7-9 and J is TRBJ2-5, with D possibly matching TRBD2 (5 bases). CDR3 size: 14 residues. From germline, CDR1 is SEHNR and CDR2 FQNEAQ (reference sequence). V was pared by 5 bases and J by 3 bases, with 13 bases between. CDR3 region: CASSKNRGKETQYF. CDR3 in DNA: TGTGCCAGCAGCAAGAACAGAGGGAAAGAGACCCAGTACTTC.

CDR3 nucleotides: TGTGCCAGCAGGACAAGCAGTAGCTCCTACGAGCAGTACTTC. Residues: CASRTSSSSYEQYF. This chain uses TRBV7-2 with TRBJ2-7; D not resolved. V dropped 6 bases and J dropped 0 bases, with 12 bases sitting between them. The germline gives CDR1 SGHTA, CDR2 FQGNSA. The CDR3 sequence is 14 residues long.

This clonotype was counted many times. The chain combines TRBV20-1 with TRBJ1-5, with 12 positions matching TRBD1. J was trimmed by 6 bases and V by 2 bases; bases with no gene match: 8. The CDR3 covers 16 residues. Per germline, CDR1 DFQATT and CDR2 SNEGSKA (reference sequence). This CDR3 reads CSARRPGTGGGQPQHF. CDR3 DNA: TGCAGTGCTAGACGTCCCGGGACAGGGGGCGGTCAGCCCCAGCATTTT.

At least ten counts were recorded for this clonotype. The chain is built from TRBV11-2 and TRBJ2-3; TRBD2 agrees at 12 bases. Looked up from germline, CDR1 is SGHAT and CDR2 is FQNNGV. V lost 1 base and J lost 4; bases outside the gene matches: 3. The CDR3 spans 16 residues. CDR3 nucleotides: TGTGCCAGCAGCTTAGCCCTAGCGGGGGGGCCAGATACGCAGTATTTT. Its protein product is CASSLALAGGPDTQYF.

This clonotype was seen repeatedly, ten times or more. This chain uses TRBV7-9 with TRBJ2-7; no clear D gene. CDR3 size: 13 residues. CDR1 is SEHNR, CDR2 FQNEAQ, per germline (reference sequence). V lost 1 base, J lost 3 bases, and 7 bases lay in between. The CDR3 DNA reads TGTGCCAGCAGCTTAGTGTCCGACTACGAGCAGTACTTC. It translates to CASSLVSDYEQYF. The full variable domain, its missing parts supplied by reference TRBV7-9 and TRBJ2-7, is DTGVSQNPRHKITKRGQNVTFRCDPISEHNRLYWYRQTLGQGPEFLTYFQNEAQLEKSRLLSDRFSAERPKGSFSTLEIQRTEQGDSAMYLCASSLVSDYEQYFGPGTRLTVT.

The sample holds a few counts of this clonotype. A read error may explain this, as a much larger clone is one base away. The chain carries TRBV20-1 and TRBJ1-6; D uncertain. Germline values: CDR1 DFQATT, CDR2 SNEGSKA (reference sequence). The CDR3 is 12 amino acids. The CDR3 coding sequence is TGCAGTGCTGGAGATGTGAATTCACCCCTCCACTTT. Translation: CSAGDVNSPLHF.

This clonotype showed up many times. This chain uses TRBV24-1 with TRBJ2-3, with 13 positions matching TRBD2. This CDR3 is 18 amino acids long. V was clipped by 5 bases and J by 0 bases; unmatched bases: 7. CDR1 KGHDR and CDR2 SFDVKD come from the germline V gene. CDR3 region: CATSGRRTSGSSTDTQYF. The CDR3 DNA is TGTGCCACCAGTGGCCGCCGGACTAGCGGGAGCAGCACAGATACGCAGTATTTT.

A word on this clonotype: The conserved phenylalanine or tryptophan normally closing the CDR3 is absent here, so this likely arose from a read error. J is TRBJ1-2 and V is TRBV2, with D possibly TRBD1 on 6 matching bases. Germline CDR1 is SNHLY and CDR2 is FYNNEI. This CDR3 region has 16 residues. Trimming removed 8 bases from V and 4 bases from J, with 23 bases in between. CDR3 protein: CASLWSGEGGGYGYTL. The DNA for the CDR3 is TGTGCCAGCCTTTGGTCAGGGGAGGGAGGGGGCTATGGCTACACCCTC.

Many counts were recorded for this clonotype. The junction shows a germline mismatch at one end, possibly a read error. The chain uses TRBV7-7 and TRBJ2-7; possible D gene TRBD1, 6 bases. The CDR3 has 14 amino acids. Germline CDR1 SSHAT, CDR2 FNYEAQ (reference sequence). CDR3 sequence: CASSRAQGSYEQYF. The CDR3 DNA reads as TGTGCTAGCAGTCGCGCACAGGGATCCTACGAGCAGTACTTC.

In its sample, this clonotype was seen many times. The CDR3 sequence is CASSQEAASGNTIYF. CDR3 nucleotide sequence: TGTGCCAGCTCACAGGAGGCAGCCTCTGGAAACACCATATATTTT. This chain uses TRBV18 with TRBJ1-3; D is uncertain. The CDR3 extends over 15 amino acids. The V gene's germline CDR1 is KGHSH and CDR2 LQKENI. Trimming took off 4 bases at V and 0 bases at J, with 10 bases between the two ends.

A few counts support this clonotype. The J gene is TRBJ1-4, the V gene TRBV12-3 or TRBV12-4, with D maybe TRBD1 (5 bases). Trimming took 3 bases from V and 1 from J, leaving 18 bases between them. The CDR3 contains 18 residues. The CDR3 sequence is CASSLGFLGGGTNEKLFF. CDR3 bases: TGTGCCAGCAGTTTGGGGTTCTTGGGGGGGGGAACTAATGAAAAACTGTTTTTT.

This clonotype was detected ten times or more. The genes are TRBV11-3 and TRBJ2-3, with 10 bases identical to TRBD2. V was pared by 5 bases and J by 4 bases, with 6 bases of the junction left unmatched. CDR1 SGHNT and CDR2 YENEEA come from the germline V gene. The CDR3 covers 15 residues. CDR3 DNA sequence: TGTGCCAGCAGCCCGCTAGCGGGAGCCGCAGATACGCAGTATTTT. It is translated as CASSPLAGAADTQYF.

This clonotype was seen more than once but under ten times. The V and J genes are TRBV9 and TRBJ2-5; the match to TRBD1 covers 7 bases. The CDR3 consists of 15 residues. Germline lookup yields CDR1 SGDLS and CDR2 YYNGEE. The junction had 5 bases not matched to a gene; V was cut back by 0 bases and J by 3 bases. The CDR3 loop is CASSVAATGKETQYF. As DNA, the CDR3 is TGTGCCAGCAGCGTAGCGGCGACAGGGAAAGAGACCCAGTACTTC.

The CDR3 coding sequence is TGTGCCACCAGCTACGGGACTCGAGTTCTCCCAGATACGCAGTATTTT. It encodes CATSYGTRVLPDTQYF. V gene TRBV15 combines with J gene TRBJ2-3, with D tentatively TRBD2 (6 bases). This CDR3 region has 16 residues. Trimming shortened V by 5 bases and J by 4 bases, and 19 bases separated the two germline ends. Germline values: CDR1 LNHNV, CDR2 YYDKDF (reference sequence). The full variable domain, rest sourced from reference TRBV15 and TRBJ2-3, is DAMVIQNPRYQVTQFGKPVTLSCSQTLNHNVMYWYQQKSSQAPKLLFHYYDKDFNNEADTPDNFQSRRPNTSFCFLDIRSPGLGDTAMYLCATSYGTRVLPDTQYFGPGTRLTVL.

This clonotype has a count of ten or more. The genes are TRBV11-1 and TRBJ2-7, with unresolved D. V lost 4 bases, J lost 2 bases, and 24 bases lay in between. Germline V gene lookup returns CDR1 SGHAT and CDR2 FQDESV (reference sequence). The CDR3 length is 18 residues. The CDR3 DNA reads TGTGCCAGCAGCTCGCCCACCCCGGCAGGCACAGTTACCTACGAGCAGTACTTC. This encodes CASSSPTPAGTVTYEQYF.

Many counts were recorded for this clonotype. The chain uses TRBV3-1 and TRBJ2-2; 8 bases align to TRBD1. The germline gives CDR1 LGHDT, CDR2 YNNKEL (reference sequence). V dropped 5 bases and J dropped 2; count of bases not matched to a gene: 10. The CDR3 runs 17 residues. The CDR3 region has the DNA TGTGCCAGCAGCACCAACTACAGGGGGGTTAACACCGGGGAGCTGTTTTTT. Translation gives CASSTNYRGVNTGELFF.

This clonotype was seen ten or more times. The chain recombines TRBV20-1 with TRBJ2-1, with TRBD2 matching 7 bases. The trim removed 1 base at V and 6 bases at J, leaving 6 bases unmatched. Germline V gives CDR1 DFQATT, CDR2 SNEGSKA (reference sequence). This CDR3 spans 14 amino acids. The CDR3 nucleotides read TGCAGTGCTAGAGTTCGGAGGGAGGGCAATGAGCAGTTCTTC. Encoded protein: CSARVRREGNEQFF.

This clonotype was picked up many times. The V call is TRBV11-2, the J call TRBJ2-7, with D unresolved. Germline V gene lookup returns CDR1 SGHAT and CDR2 FQNNGV. Trimming pared 7 bases from V and 6 bases from J, leaving 7 bases between. CDR3 size: 10 residues. The CDR3 reads CASKGVEQYF. In DNA, the CDR3 is TGTGCCAGCAAAGGAGTCGAGCAGTACTTC.

The rearrangement uses TRBV30 and TRBJ2-7, with 10 bases that match TRBD1. This CDR3 is built from 15 residues. The trim removed 4 bases at V and 1 base at J, leaving 7 bases unmatched. CDR1 GTSNPN and CDR2 SVGIG come from the germline V gene (reference sequence). The CDR3 DNA reads TGTGCCTGGAACCCCGGACAGGGGGTGTCCTACGAGCAGTACTTC. Translated: CAWNPGQGVSYEQYF.